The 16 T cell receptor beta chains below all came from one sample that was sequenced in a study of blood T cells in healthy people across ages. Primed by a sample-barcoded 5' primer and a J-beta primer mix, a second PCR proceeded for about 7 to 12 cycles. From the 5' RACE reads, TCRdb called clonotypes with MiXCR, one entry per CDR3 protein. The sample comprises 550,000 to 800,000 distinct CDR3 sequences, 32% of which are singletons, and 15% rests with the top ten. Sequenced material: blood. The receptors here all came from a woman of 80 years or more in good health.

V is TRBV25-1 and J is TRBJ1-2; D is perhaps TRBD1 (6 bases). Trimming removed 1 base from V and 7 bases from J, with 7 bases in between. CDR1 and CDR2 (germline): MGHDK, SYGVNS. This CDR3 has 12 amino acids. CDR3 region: CASSEFRGGYTF. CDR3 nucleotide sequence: TGTGCCAGCAGTGAATTCAGGGGTGGCTACACCTTC.

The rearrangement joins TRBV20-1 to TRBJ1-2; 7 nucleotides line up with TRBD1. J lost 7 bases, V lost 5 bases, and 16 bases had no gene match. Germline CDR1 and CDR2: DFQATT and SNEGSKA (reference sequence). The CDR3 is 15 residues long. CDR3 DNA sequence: TGCAGTGCTCAGCGGTACGGGACAGCCTCGGGTGGCTACACCTTC. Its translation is CSAQRYGTASGGYTF.

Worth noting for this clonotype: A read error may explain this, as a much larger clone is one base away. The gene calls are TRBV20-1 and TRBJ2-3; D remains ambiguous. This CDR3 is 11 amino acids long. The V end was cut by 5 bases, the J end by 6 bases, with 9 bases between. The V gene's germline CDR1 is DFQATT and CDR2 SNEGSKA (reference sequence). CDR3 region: CSAVGLDTQYF. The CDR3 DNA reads TGCAGTGCTGTCGGCCTCGATACGCAGTATTTT.

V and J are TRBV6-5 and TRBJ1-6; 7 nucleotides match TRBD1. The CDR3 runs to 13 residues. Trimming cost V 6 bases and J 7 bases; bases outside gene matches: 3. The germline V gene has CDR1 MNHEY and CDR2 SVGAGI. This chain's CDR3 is CASRGDRNSPLHF. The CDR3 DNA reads TGTGCCAGCAGGGGGGACAGAAATTCACCCCTCCACTTT.

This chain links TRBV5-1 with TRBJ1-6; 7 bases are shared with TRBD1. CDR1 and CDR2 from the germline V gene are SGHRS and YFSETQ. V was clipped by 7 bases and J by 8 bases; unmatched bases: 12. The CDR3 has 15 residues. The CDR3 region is CASRVGGLQDSPLHF. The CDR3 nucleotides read TGCGCCAGCCGGGTAGGGGGCCTACAGGATTCACCCCTCCACTTT.

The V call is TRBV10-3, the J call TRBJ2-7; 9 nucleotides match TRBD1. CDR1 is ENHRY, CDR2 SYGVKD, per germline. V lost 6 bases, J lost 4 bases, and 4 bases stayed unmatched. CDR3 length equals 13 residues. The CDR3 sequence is CAISIGTGYEQYF. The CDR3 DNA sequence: TGTGCCATCAGCATCGGGACAGGGTACGAGCAGTACTTC.

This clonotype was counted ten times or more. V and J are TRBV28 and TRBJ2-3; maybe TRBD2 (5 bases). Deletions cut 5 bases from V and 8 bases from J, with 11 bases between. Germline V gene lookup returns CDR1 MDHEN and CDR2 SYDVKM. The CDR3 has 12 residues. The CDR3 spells CASSPTGITQYF. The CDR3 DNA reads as TGTGCCAGCAGTCCCACCGGGATTACGCAGTATTTT. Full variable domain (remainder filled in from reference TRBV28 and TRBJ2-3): DVKVTQSSRYLVKRTGEKVFLECVQDMDHENMFWYRQDPGLGLRLIYFSYDVKMKEKGDIPEGYSVSREKKERFSLILESASTNQTSMYLCASSPTGITQYFGPGTRLTVL.

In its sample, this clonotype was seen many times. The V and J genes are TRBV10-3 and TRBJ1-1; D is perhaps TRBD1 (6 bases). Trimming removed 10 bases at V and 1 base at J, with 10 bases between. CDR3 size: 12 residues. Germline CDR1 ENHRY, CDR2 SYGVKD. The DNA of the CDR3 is TGTGCCAGCTCGACAGGGAACACTGAAGCTTTCTTT. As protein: CASSTGNTEAFF.

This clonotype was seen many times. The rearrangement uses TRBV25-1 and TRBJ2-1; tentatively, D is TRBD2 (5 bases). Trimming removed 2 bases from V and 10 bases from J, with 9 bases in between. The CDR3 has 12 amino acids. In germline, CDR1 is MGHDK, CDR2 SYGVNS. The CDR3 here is CASSERGYEQFF. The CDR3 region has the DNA TGTGCCAGCAGTGAACGAGGGTACGAGCAGTTCTTC.

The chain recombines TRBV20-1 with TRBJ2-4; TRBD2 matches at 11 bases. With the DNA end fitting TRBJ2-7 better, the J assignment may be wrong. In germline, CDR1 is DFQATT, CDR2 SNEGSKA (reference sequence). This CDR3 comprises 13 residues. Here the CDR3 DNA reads TGCAGTGCCACTAGCGGGAGTCTCTACGAGCAGTACTTC. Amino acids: CSATSGSLYEQYF.

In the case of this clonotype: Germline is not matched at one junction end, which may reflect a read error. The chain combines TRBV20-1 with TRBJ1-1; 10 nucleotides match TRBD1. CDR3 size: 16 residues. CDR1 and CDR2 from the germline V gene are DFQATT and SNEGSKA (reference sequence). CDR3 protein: CGATPPTGGWNTEAFF. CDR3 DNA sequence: TGCGGTGCTACCCCACCGACAGGGGGCTGGAACACTGAAGCTTTCTTT.

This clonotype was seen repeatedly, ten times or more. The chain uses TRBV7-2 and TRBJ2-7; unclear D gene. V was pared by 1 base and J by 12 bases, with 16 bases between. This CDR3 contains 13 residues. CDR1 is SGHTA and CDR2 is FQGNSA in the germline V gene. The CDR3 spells CASSLERYSLPYF. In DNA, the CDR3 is TGTGCCAGCAGCTTAGAACGGTACAGCCTCCCGTACTTC.

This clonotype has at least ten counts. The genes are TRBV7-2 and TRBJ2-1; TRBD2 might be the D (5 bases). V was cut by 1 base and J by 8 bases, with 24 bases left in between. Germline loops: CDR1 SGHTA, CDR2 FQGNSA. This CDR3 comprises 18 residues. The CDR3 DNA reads TGTGCCAGCAGCTTAGACCTAGCCTCCCCGGCCCCTACGGATGAGCAGTTCTTC. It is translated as CASSLDLASPAPTDEQFF.

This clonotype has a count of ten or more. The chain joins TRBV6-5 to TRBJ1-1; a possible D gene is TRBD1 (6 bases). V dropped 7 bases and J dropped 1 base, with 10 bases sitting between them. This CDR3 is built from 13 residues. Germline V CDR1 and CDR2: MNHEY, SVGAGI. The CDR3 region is CASKGGGNTEAFF. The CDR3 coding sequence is TGTGCCAGCAAGGGAGGGGGGAACACTGAAGCTTTCTTT.

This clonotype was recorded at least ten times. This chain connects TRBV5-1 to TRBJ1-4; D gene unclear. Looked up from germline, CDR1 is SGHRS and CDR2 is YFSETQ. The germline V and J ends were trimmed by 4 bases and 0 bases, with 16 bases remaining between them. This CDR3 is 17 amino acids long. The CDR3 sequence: CASSPILRRATNEKLFF. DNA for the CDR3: TGCGCCAGCAGCCCTATTCTCAGAAGAGCAACTAATGAAAAACTGTTTTTT.

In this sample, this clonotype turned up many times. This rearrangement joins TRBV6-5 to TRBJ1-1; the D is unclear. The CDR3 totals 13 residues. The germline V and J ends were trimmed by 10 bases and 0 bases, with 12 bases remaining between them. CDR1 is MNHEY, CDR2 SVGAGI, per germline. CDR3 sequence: CATRTGMNTEAFF. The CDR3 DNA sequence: TGTGCCACCCGGACGGGTATGAACACTGAAGCTTTCTTT.